The source of this T cell receptor beta chain is a study of blood T cell repertoires in COVID-19. This clone was seen just once. The CDR3 covers 14 residues. The germline gives CDR1 PRHDT, CDR2 FYEKMQ (reference sequence). V lost 5 bases, J lost 15 bases, and 12 bases stayed unmatched. Measured with immunoSEQ multiplex PCR; TCRdb has only the in-frame clones, and not every one. The sample yields nearly 350,000 clones, roughly nine tenths seen once. The chain couples TRBV13 to TRBJ2-1; 11 nucleotides match TRBD2. This clonotype was sampled from a woman aged 30 to 39 who had recovered from COVID-19. The sequenced material came from PBMCs or T cells enriched from blood (not recorded which). The CDR3 DNA reads as TGTGCCAGCAGCACGCGACTAGCGGGGCCTGGTCTGTTCTTC. Translating it yields CASSTRLAGPGLFF.